Sequencing of this T cell receptor (beta chain) was carried out in a study of cytomegalovirus exposure and HLA in healthy donors (dated by TCRdb to 2016 to 2017). Describing the broader study: An earlier analysis of approximately 640 of the donors reported 250 to 300 Gb of sequence data and 117 million unique TCR beta sequences from 150 million to 200 million T cells. An early release that covered roughly 600 HLA-typed donors contained about 290 gigabases of sequencing data and around 85 million unique TCR sequences. Among the roughly 400 genotyped donors, approximately 77% belonged to the genetic ancestry cluster associated with self-reported Caucasian donors. The study was designed to test whether signatures of past pathogen exposure could be identified by cataloging public T cell receptors. Using immunosequencing, the study profiled T cell repertoires from 500 to 800 subjects and related those repertoires to cytomegalovirus serostatus. Besides the first cohort of about 730 subjects, a separate validation cohort made up of roughly 130 different subjects was used. The study combined high-throughput TCR immunosequencing, statistical association of individual TCRs with disease status, and machine learning to predict cytomegalovirus infection status. To study patterns of TCR occurrence, a later analysis re-analyzed previously published TCR beta repertoires from around 670 donors and added high-resolution HLA genotyping. The later analysis used no new phenotypic data to find candidate immune exposures, relying instead on TCR beta sequences and their occurrence across donors. An earlier analysis of 587 of the donors used high-throughput TCR beta sequencing to judge whether each TCR beta V gene segment behaved as functional or pseudogenic. Alongside the repertoire data, information on donor age, sex, ethnicity and CMV serostatus was compiled. A later genetic analysis used genome-wide SNP genotypes for about 65% of the 666 donors, treating that subset as a discovery cohort. All discovery cohort repertoires had been generated on a single sequencing platform. Class I and class II HLA loci were covered by the typing at four-digit resolution. The number of donors typed differed by locus, with 629-630 for A, B, C, DRB1 and DQB1, roughly 520 for DQA1, 600 to 610 for DPA1, and 450 to 480 for DPB1. Roughly five DR-DQ haplotypes were handled as single units for association and clustering, since linkage in the cohort was strong. Among a few hundred genotyped donors of the cohort, an average of roughly 240,000 unique TCR beta nucleotide sequences were sequenced per donor, roughly 20% of them non-productive. General findings and caveats noted by the study authors: Some IMGT-functional V segments, including TRBV6-2 and TRBV6-3, could not be told apart with the 87-base-pair reads, so those segments were excluded. A few of the identified cytomegalovirus-associated TCR beta chains were confirmed in vitro to be specific for cytomegalovirus antigens. In a later analysis, HLA-associated TCR beta chains showed more clonal expansion and lower generation probabilities than non-associated chains that were equally common. CMV serostatus was the only immune exposure information available for the cohort. This cohort had only TCR beta chains sequenced, and the lack of alpha or paired-chain data limited which features could be detected. When HLA alleles, especially DR and DQ, strongly co-occurred, TCR associations were difficult to assign to individual alleles. The study gave a list of more than 150 TCR beta chains associated with cytomegalovirus. A later analysis associated about 17,000 TCR beta sequences with specific HLA alleles at a false discovery rate of 0.05. In a later genetic analysis, fewer N-insertions in productive TCRs were reported among donors in an Asian-associated ancestry cluster than the approximately 670-donor mean. A further reported finding was that TCR beta sequences accurately predicted the HLA-A and HLA-B alleles for most subjects in the first cohort. Across donors, most TCR sequences were observed very rarely, whereas some public TCRs were present in many individuals. The authors suggested that the approach could potentially be generalized to other disease states and immunological phenotypes. In a later analysis, the rate of TCR association differed among HLA loci, with DRB1 alleles having the most associated TCRs and HLA-C alleles having the fewest. HLA typing was unavailable for some donors at each locus, so association tests used only the typed subset. The classifier was reported to diagnose cytomegalovirus status with high specificity and sensitivity in both the original and validation cohorts. In an earlier analysis of fewer than 750 of the donors, most TCR beta V segments were observed in productive rearrangements about 87% or about 30% of the time, broadly matching IMGT annotations. A cluster of highly shared sequence variants was judged likely to represent a technical artifact of the sequencing pipeline. Several of the top co-occurrence clusters appeared to be linked to parvovirus B19, influenza, CMV and Epstein-Barr virus, according to a later analysis. Correlated functional status among segregating V segments might be attributable to linkage disequilibrium, but an unknown experimental factor could not be ruled out. Most CMV-associated TCR beta chains appeared to be HLA-restricted in a later analysis, and the HLA associations seemed to be driven largely by CMV exposure. An association between a missense DCLRE1C variant and V-gene and J-gene trimming of TCR beta chains was found in a later genetic analysis and replicated in an independent cohort. The earlier analysis of about 600 of the donors excluded roughly 16 rarely observed V segments, including chromosome 9 orphons, because counts were too low. Presence/absence analyses assumed roughly uniform sequencing depth across donors, an assumption that may not hold.

As to this clone: Its antigen remains unidentified. The record has no base qualities; no much larger clone is one base away.

The library came from the immunoSEQ multiplex PCR assay. For the multiplex PCR, a mixture combining 60 forward primers for TCR Vbeta segments and 13 reverse primers for TCR Jbeta segments was used. The CDR3 region of rearranged TCR beta genes was amplified from genomic DNA with a multiplex PCR assay. The amplified TCR beta libraries were sequenced on the Illumina HiSeq System as 87-base-pair reads. The original pipeline was this. A later analysis counted tens of millions of unique TCR beta chains across the 650 to 800 repertoires, and 9 million to 14 million of these chains were shared by at least two donors. Raw reads were error-corrected and collapsed into unique sequences by a nearest-neighbor algorithm in which closely related sequences were merged to remove PCR and sequencing errors. Alignment of CDR3 sequences to IMGT reference sequences was used to assign V, D and J gene segments. For a sequence to be retained, a match of at least six nucleotides was required to both a V gene segment and a J gene segment. Rearrangements were classified as productive when the CDR3 lacked stop codons and remained in frame with V and J, and all other rearrangements were classified as non-productive. CDR3 was defined according to IMGT convention as the region running from the second conserved V-encoded cysteine to the conserved J-encoded phenylalanine. Sequences without an unambiguous match to a single V gene segment were excluded from the earlier analysis of 500 to 700 of the donors. In an earlier analysis of 587 of the donors, V segments were called functional above 56.7% productive rearrangements and were called segregating when the between-donor standard deviation exceeded 5%. A statistical classification framework was built to diagnose cytomegalovirus status from the catalog of TCR beta chain sequences. V and J gene assignment, in a later analysis, came from comparing TCR nucleotide sequences with IMGT/GENE-DB human TR gene sequences. A later analysis assigned CDR3 sequences and most-parsimonious VDJ recombination scenarios with the TCRdist pipeline. In a later analysis, each TCR beta chain was defined by its CDR3 amino acid sequence together with its V-gene family, and reads without a unique V-gene family were excluded. As a way to deal with suspected cross-contamination and a sequencing artifact, a later analysis dropped hundreds of nucleotide sequences that were highly shared and had low generation probability. In a later analysis, a clonal expansion index for each public chain was calculated from normalized within-repertoire ranks of inferred template counts. A later analysis computed generation probabilities with a VDJ recombination model fitted to out-of-frame rearrangements, and checked the results against IGoR. A later analysis scored TCR-TCR, TCR-HLA and TCR-CMV co-occurrence with hypergeometric tests, applying a repertoire-size bias correction to TCR pairs. To estimate false discovery rates, a later analysis permuted the HLA or CMV assignments 20 times. In a later analysis, co-occurring TCRs were grouped with DBSCAN, and TCRdist sequence similarity was added when clustering was performed within HLA-allele-positive subsets. Repertoires with fewer than 30,000 or more than 120,000 public chains were left out of co-occurrence clustering, as were a handful of repertoires with anomalous nucleotide sharing. Entries here come from immuneACCESS through TCRdb and include only in-frame sequences with V and J called. Some clones fail to appear in such tables; in the studies checked, an unresolved V gene covers under half of the shortfall, and the cause of the remainder is unknown. The V and J calls and the clone size are those of that table, but D and trimming were determined from the DNA. Across this sample there are 70,000 to 95,000 clones, with 60% to 80% seen only once. Together, the top ten hold 3% to 3.5% of the sample.

The cohort consisted of hundreds of healthy bone marrow donors. All cohort members were sampled while nominally healthy, although unrecorded immune exposures were likely present. The donor tested CMV seronegative and was one of the 352 seronegative cohort members. A peripheral blood sample was provided by each donor, and peripheral blood mononuclear cells were used for TCR beta sequencing. The Qiagen DNeasy Blood Extraction Kit was used to extract genomic DNA from the blood cell samples. V sheds 6 bases and J sheds 5 bases, leaving 7 bases between their ends. CDR1 MNHNY and CDR2 SVGAGI are derived from the germline V gene (reference sequence). From the cysteine up to the phenylalanine, the CDR3 has a length of 11 residues. Just CDR3 DNA is preserved here, 33 bases in frame from base 1.

The sample consisted of PBMCs. This TCR was recovered from a man aged 45 to 65 in good health and CMV-seronegative. This chain is built from TRBV6-6 and TRBJ1-2; TRBD1 is perhaps the D gene, given 5 matching bases. The DNA is TGTGCCAGCAGCGACAGTTATGGCTACACCTTC. This gives the protein CASSDSYGYTF.